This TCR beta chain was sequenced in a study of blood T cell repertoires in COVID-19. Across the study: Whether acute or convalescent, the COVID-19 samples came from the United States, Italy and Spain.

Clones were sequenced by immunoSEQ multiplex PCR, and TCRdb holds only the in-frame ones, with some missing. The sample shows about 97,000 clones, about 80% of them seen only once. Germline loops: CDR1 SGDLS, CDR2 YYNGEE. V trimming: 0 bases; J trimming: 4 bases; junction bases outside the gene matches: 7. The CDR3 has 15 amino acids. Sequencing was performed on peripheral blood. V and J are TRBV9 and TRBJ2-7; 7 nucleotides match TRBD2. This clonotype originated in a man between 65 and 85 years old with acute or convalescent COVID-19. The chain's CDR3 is CASSVGEGGIYEQYF. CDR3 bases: TGTGCCAGCAGCGTAGGGGAGGGAGGGATATACGAGCAGTACTTC.